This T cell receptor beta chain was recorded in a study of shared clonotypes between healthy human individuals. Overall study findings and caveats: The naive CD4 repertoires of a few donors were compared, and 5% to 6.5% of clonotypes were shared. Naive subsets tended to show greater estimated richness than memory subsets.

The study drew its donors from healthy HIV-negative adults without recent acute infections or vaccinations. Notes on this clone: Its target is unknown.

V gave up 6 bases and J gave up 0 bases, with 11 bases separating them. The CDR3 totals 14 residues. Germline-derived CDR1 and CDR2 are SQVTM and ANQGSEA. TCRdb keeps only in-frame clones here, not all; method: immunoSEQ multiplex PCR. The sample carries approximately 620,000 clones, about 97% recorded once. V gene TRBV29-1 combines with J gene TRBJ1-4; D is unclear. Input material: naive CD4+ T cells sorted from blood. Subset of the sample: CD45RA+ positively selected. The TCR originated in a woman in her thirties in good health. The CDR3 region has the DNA TGCAGCGTGAGGCGCCTTGCAACTAATGAAAAACTGTTTTTT. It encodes CSVRRLATNEKLFF.